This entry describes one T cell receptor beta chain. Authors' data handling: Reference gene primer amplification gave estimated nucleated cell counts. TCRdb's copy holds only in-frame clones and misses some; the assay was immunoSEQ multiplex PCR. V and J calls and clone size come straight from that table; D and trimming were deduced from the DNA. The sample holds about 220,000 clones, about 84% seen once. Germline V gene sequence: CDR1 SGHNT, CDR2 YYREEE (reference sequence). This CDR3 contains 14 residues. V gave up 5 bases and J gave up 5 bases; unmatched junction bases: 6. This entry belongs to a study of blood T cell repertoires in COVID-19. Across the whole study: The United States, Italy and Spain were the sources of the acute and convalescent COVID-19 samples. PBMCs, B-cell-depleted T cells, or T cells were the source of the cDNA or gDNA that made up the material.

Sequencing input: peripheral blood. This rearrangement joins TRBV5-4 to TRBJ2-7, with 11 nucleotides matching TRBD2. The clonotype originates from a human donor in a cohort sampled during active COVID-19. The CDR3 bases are TGTGCCAGCAGTACTAGCGGGAGTTTGCACGAGCAGTACTTC. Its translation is CASSTSGSLHEQYF.